These T cell receptor beta chains were read from a single sample in a study of CXCR3-negative and CXCR3-positive naive CD8 T cells. TCRdb reprocessed the 5' RACE reads and reports one entry per CDR3 protein, with no DNA. This specimen shows about 110,000 distinct CDR3 sequences; the ten leading clones hold more than 0.3%. The sequencing input was naive CXCR3+ CD8+ T cells from blood. These receptors originate from a human donor in good health. Some clones in this sample may be carry-over from other donors' samples. The CDR3 runs from the conserved cysteine through the conserved F or W. Each record gives: CDR3 protein, J gene, V gene.

CDR3aa: CASSEGRRSKETQYF; j_gene: TRBJ2-5; v_gene: TRBV2
CDR3aa: CASSEWAGPNDTGELFF; j_gene: TRBJ2-2; v_gene: TRBV6-1
CDR3aa: CASSATRSPSTDTQYF; j_gene: TRBJ2-3; v_gene: TRBV19
CDR3aa: CASSLSRAGTASYNEQFF; j_gene: TRBJ2-1; v_gene: TRBV28
CDR3aa: CASSPGTGSYEQYF; j_gene: TRBJ2-7; v_gene: TRBV5-1
CDR3aa: CASSQDQRPNTEAFF; j_gene: TRBJ1-1; v_gene: TRBV4-1
CDR3aa: CASSGLAGGSYEQYF; j_gene: TRBJ2-7; v_gene: TRBV9
CDR3aa: CASSATVYNEQFF; j_gene: TRBJ2-1; v_gene: TRBV7-9
CDR3aa: CASSLGPAGSYNELFF; j_gene: TRBJ2-1; v_gene: TRBV5-1
CDR3aa: CASSALETQYF; j_gene: TRBJ2-5; v_gene: TRBV7-2
CDR3aa: CASSLMATFSHNEQFF; j_gene: TRBJ2-1; v_gene: TRBV27